Below, 11 T cell receptor beta chains from the same sample are listed, as sequenced in a study of blood T cell repertoires in COVID-19. The repertoire was sequenced with immunoSEQ multiplex PCR; TCRdb's copy has only in-frame clones and lacks some. Of some 350,000 clones in the sample, approximately 89% were seen once. Sequenced: peripheral blood. Every receptor here comes from a woman in her late teens or twenties who had recovered from COVID-19.

The J gene is TRBJ2-1, the V gene TRBV9; 9 bases map to TRBD2. V lost 1 base to trimming and J lost 3 bases; unmatched junction nucleotides: 2. CDR1 is SGDLS, CDR2 YYNGEE, per germline. The CDR3 is made up of 15 amino acids. The CDR3 DNA reads as TGTGCCAGCAGCGTACTAGCGGGGAACTACAATGAGCAGTTCTTC. This sequence encodes CASSVLAGNYNEQFF.

The chain has TRBV15 and TRBJ1-2; 8 bases align to TRBD1. CDR1 and CDR2 from the germline V gene are LNHNV and YYDKDF (reference sequence). The CDR3 consists of 12 residues. The junction had 5 bases not matched to a gene; V was cut back by 8 bases and J by 6 bases. The DNA for the CDR3 is TGTGCCACCTACGGGACAGGCCATGGCTACACCTTC. Amino acids: CATYGTGHGYTF.

The V and J genes are TRBV20-1 and TRBJ2-5; TRBD1 aligns across 10 bases. This CDR3 has 13 amino acids. V trimming: 3 bases; J trimming: 5 bases; junction bases outside the gene matches: 3. Germline V gene lookup returns CDR1 DFQATT and CDR2 SNEGSKA (reference sequence). The CDR3 region is CSASDRGLETQYF. The CDR3 bases are TGCAGTGCTAGTGACAGGGGGCTTGAGACCCAGTACTTC.

The chain joins TRBV18 to TRBJ2-1; 9 bases map to TRBD1. Germline V lookup: CDR1 KGHSH, CDR2 LQKENI. The trim removed 3 bases at V and 8 bases at J, leaving 8 bases unmatched. The CDR3 consists of 15 residues. DNA of the CDR3: TGTGCCAGCTCACCCGGGACAGGGATTTACGATGAGCAGTTCTTC. It yields the protein CASSPGTGIYDEQFF.

This chain connects TRBV2 to TRBJ2-2; TRBD2 agrees at 10 bases. The CDR3 covers 17 residues. CDR1 and CDR2 from the germline V gene are SNHLY and FYNNEI. The V and J ends lost 0 bases and 6 bases, in that order; junction bases with no gene match: 7. The CDR3 here is CASSEALAGVLAGELFF. CDR3 DNA: TGTGCCAGCAGTGAAGCGCTAGCGGGAGTATTGGCCGGGGAGCTGTTTTTT.

This sequence joins TRBV5-4 and TRBJ1-2; 12 nucleotides line up with TRBD1. CDR1 is SGHNT, CDR2 YYREEE, per germline (reference sequence). V lost 0 bases and J lost 8; bases outside the gene matches: 5. The CDR3 runs 15 residues. DNA of the CDR3: TGTGCCAGCAGCTTGGCCGGGACAGGGGGCGAAGGCTACACCTTC. Amino acids: CASSLAGTGGEGYTF.

This chain connects TRBV5-4 to TRBJ1-2, with a weak D call TRBD1 (5 bases). Germline V CDR1 and CDR2: SGHNT, YYREEE (reference sequence). This CDR3 spans 12 amino acids. V lost 0 bases and J lost 7, with 7 bases in between. DNA of the CDR3: TGTGCCAGCAGCTTGGGGGGCTTTGGCTACACCTTC. Translated: CASSLGGFGYTF.

The chain carries TRBV18 and TRBJ1-1, with TRBD1 as a possible D gene (5 bases). Trimming removed 3 bases at V and 4 bases at J, with 9 bases between. Germline CDR1 reads KGHSH; CDR2 reads LQKENI. The CDR3 loop spans 13 amino acids. CDR3 residues: CASSPRVGTEAFF. The CDR3 DNA sequence: TGTGCCAGCTCACCCAGGGTTGGCACTGAAGCTTTCTTT.

This clone was found once. CDR3 nucleotide sequence: TGCAGCGTTCTTAGAGGGCTAGCGGGGACCACAGATACGCAGTATTTT. It codes for CSVLRGLAGTTDTQYF. The chain uses TRBV29-1 and TRBJ2-3, with 9 bases matching TRBD2. Germline assignment: CDR1 SQVTM and CDR2 ANQGSEA. V was pared by 5 bases and J by 2 bases, with 11 bases of the junction left unmatched. CDR3 size: 16 residues.

This rearrangement joins TRBV5-4 to TRBJ2-3; TRBD2 matches 10 bases. The junction had 3 bases not matched to a gene; V was cut back by 4 bases and J by 1 base. The CDR3 is made up of 15 amino acids. CDR1 is SGHNT, CDR2 YYREEE, per germline (reference sequence). DNA for the CDR3: TGTGCCAGCAGCCTCGGGACTAGCGGCACAGATACGCAGTATTTT. Translation: CASSLGTSGTDTQYF.

The CDR3 nucleotides are TGTGCCAGCAGCTCTTACAGGAACACTGAAGCTTTCTTT. Encoded protein: CASSSYRNTEAFF. This chain links TRBV7-2 with TRBJ1-1; no reliable D call. Trimming cost V 4 bases and J 1 base, with 7 bases left between them. The CDR3 length is 13 residues. The germline V gene encodes CDR1 SGHTA and CDR2 FQGNSA.